Sequencing of this T cell receptor (beta chain) was carried out in a study of blood T cell repertoires in COVID-19. Study-wide background: Material from acute and convalescent COVID-19 was sourced from the United States, Italy and Spain. In each case, the material was cDNA or gDNA derived from T cells, B-cell-depleted T cells, or PBMCs.

Looked up from germline, CDR1 is MNHEY and CDR2 is SMNVEV (reference sequence). V was pared by 6 bases and J by 14 bases, with 17 bases between. CDR3 length equals 13 residues. The data were produced by immunoSEQ multiplex PCR, yet TCRdb's version contains in-frame clones alone and is incomplete. The repertoire holds around 200,000 clones, with roughly 80% as singletons. The sample consisted of peripheral blood. This rearrangement joins TRBV27 to TRBJ1-6, with D hard to call. This sequence originates from a human donor in a cohort sampled during active COVID-19. The CDR3 loop is CASSPDRRSALHF. CDR3 bases: TGTGCCAGCAGCCCCGACCGGAGGTCAGCCCTCCACTTT.